A single count supports the clone carrying this TCR beta chain. The data originate from a study of T cell changes during pregnancy in multiple sclerosis. Germline CDR1 and CDR2: SGHAT and FQDESV (reference sequence). CDR3 length: 16 residues. With V trimmed by 5 bases and J by 6 bases, 9 bases remained unmatched. TCRdb's table, derived via immunoSEQ multiplex PCR, lists solely in-frame clones and lacks some. The sample yields some 85,000 clones, 80% to 95% seen once. The chain carries TRBV11-1 and TRBJ2-1; 11 positions agree with TRBD2. Source: peripheral blood, taken in the second trimester of pregnancy. This TCR derives from a female donor in good health, enrolled as a control in a pregnancy study. CDR3 coding DNA: TGTGCCAGCAGCCCCCAGGCGGGACTAGCGGTCAATGAGCAGTTCTTC. It encodes CASSPQAGLAVNEQFF.